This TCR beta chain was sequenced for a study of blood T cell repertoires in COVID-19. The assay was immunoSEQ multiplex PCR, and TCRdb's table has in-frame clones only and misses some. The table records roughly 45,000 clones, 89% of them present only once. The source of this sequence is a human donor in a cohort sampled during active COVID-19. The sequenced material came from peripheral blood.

The CDR3 spells CASSRQGQGDTEAFF. The CDR3 coding sequence is TGTGCCAGCAGCAGACAGGGACAGGGGGACACTGAAGCTTTCTTT. The J gene is TRBJ1-1, the V gene TRBV6-2 or TRBV6-3; 11 positions match TRBD1. CDR1 and CDR2 from the germline V gene are MNHEY and SVGEGT. The CDR3 has 15 residues. V trimming: 6 bases; J trimming: 3 bases; junction bases outside the gene matches: 6.